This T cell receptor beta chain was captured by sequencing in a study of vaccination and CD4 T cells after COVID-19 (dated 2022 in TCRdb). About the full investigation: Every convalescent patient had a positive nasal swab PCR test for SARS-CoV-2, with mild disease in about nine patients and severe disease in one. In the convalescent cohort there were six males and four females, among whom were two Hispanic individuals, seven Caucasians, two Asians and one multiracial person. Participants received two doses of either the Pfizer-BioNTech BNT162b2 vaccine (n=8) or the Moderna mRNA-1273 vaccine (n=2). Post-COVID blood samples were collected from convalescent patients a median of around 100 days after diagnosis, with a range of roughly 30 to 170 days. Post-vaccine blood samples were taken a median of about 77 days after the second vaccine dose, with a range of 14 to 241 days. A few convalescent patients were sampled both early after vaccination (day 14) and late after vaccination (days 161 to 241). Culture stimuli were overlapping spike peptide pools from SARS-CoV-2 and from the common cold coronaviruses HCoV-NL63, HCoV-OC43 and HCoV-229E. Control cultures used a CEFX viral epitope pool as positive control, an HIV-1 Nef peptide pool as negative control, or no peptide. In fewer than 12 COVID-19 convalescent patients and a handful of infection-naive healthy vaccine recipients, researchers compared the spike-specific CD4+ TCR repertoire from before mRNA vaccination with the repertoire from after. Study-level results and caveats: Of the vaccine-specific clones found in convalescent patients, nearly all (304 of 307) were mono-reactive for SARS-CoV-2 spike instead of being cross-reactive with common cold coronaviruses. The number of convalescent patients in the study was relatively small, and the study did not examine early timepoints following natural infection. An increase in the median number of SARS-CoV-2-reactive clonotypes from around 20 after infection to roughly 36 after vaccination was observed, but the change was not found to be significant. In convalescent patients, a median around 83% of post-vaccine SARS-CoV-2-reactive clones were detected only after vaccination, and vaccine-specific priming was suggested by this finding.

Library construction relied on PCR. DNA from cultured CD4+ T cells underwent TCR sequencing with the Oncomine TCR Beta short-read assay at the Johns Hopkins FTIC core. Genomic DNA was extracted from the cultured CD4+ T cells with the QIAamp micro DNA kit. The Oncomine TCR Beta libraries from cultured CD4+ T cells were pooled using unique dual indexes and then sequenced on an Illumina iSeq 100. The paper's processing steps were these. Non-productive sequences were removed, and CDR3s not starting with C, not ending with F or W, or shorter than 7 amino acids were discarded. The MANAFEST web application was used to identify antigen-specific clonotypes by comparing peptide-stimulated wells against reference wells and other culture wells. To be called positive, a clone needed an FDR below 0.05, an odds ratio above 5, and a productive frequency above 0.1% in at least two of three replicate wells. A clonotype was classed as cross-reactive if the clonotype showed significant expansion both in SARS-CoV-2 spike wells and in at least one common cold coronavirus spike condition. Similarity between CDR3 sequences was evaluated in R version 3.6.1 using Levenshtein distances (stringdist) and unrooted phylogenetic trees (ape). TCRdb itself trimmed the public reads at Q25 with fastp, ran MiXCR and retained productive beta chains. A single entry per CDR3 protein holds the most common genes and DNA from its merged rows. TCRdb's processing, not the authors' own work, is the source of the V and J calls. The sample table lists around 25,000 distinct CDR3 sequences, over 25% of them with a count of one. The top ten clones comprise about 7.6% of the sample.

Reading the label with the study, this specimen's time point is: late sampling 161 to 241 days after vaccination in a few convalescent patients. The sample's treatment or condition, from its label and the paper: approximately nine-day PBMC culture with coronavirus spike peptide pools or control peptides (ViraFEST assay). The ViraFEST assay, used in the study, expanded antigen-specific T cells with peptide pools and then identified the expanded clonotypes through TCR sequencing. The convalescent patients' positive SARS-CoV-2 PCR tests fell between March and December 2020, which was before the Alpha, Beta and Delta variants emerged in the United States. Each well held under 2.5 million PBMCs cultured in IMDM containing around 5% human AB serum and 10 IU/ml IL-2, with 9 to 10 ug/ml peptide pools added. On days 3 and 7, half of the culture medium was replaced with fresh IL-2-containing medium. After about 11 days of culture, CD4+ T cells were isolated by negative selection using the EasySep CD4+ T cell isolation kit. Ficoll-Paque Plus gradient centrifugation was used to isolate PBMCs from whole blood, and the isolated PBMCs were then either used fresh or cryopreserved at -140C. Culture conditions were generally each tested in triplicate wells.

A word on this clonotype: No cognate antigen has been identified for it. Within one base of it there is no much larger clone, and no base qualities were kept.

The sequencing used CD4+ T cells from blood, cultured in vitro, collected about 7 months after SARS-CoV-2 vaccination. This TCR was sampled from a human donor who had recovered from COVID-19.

The CDR3 here reads CASSPASSTKMTQYF. In nucleotide form, the sequence is TGTGCCAGCAGCCCCGCCTCGAGTACCAAGATGACCCAGTACTTC. The rearranged segments are TRBV5-4 and TRBJ2-5, with no confident D gene call. From the cysteine up to the phenylalanine, the CDR3 has a length of 15 residues. Only the CDR3 part of the read is kept: 45 bases, read in frame from the first base. Sequences SGHNT (CDR1) and YYREEE (CDR2) are obtained from the germline V gene (reference sequence). V loses 4 bases, J loses 7 bases, and the germline ends lie 20 bases apart.